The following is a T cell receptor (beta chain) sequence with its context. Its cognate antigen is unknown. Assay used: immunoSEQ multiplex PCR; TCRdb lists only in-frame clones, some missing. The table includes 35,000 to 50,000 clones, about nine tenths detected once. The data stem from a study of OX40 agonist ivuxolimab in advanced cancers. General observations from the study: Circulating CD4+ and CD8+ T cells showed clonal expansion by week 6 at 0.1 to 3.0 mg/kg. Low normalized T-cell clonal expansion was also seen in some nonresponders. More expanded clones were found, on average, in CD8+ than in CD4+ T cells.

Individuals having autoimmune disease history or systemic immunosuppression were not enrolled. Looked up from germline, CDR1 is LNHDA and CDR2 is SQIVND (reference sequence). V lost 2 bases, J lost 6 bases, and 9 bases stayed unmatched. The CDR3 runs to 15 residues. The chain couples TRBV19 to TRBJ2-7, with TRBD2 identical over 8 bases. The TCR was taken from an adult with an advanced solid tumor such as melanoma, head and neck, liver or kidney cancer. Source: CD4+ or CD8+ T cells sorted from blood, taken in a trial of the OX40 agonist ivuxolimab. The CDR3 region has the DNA TGTGCCAGTAGTATAACTAGCGGTTACCCTACCGAGCAGTACTTC. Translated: CASSITSGYPTEQYF. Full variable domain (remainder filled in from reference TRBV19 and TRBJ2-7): DGGITQSPKYLFRKEGQNVTLSCEQNLNHDAMYWYRQDPGQGLRLIYYSQIVNDFQKGDIAEGYSVSREKKESFPLTVTSAQKNPTAFYLCASSITSGYPTEQYFGPGTRLTVT.